This passage covers 17 T cell receptor beta chains from one sample sequenced in a study of T-cell memory formation after mild COVID-19. TCRdb reanalysed the 5' RACE reads using MiXCR and keeps one entry per CDR3 protein. The repertoire holds approximately 350,000 distinct CDR3 sequences, with 10% to 15% as singletons. Sequenced: PBMCs or a T cell subset sorted from them (not recorded which). These receptors were taken from a man aged 18 to 29 who had mild COVID-19 (a few samples of this study predate the infection). Cell type and time point are not known.

This clonotype showed up just a few times. V is TRBV7-3 and J is TRBJ1-1; no definite D call. Germline CDR1 reads SGHTA; CDR2 reads FQGTGA. Trimming pared 5 bases from V and 2 bases from J, leaving 9 bases between. There are 13 residues in the CDR3. CDR3 sequence (DNA): TGTGCCAGCAGCAGGGCTAGAAACACTGAAGCTTTCTTT. Translated: CASSRARNTEAFF. Based on the CDR3 plus reference TRBV7-3 and TRBJ1-1, the full variable domain is GAGVSQTPSNKVTEKGKYVELRCDPISGHTALYWYRQSLGQGPEFLIYFQGTGAADDSGLPNDRFFAVRPEGSVSTLKIQRTERGDSAVYLCASSRARNTEAFFGQGTRLTVV.

V gene TRBV20-1 combines with J gene TRBJ2-3, with 7 bases fitting TRBD2. Per germline, CDR1 DFQATT and CDR2 SNEGSKA (reference sequence). The CDR3 has 12 residues. V shed 7 bases and J 2 bases; nucleotides not matched to a gene: 3. The CDR3 DNA is TGCAGTGTACAGCGGGACACAGATACGCAGTATTTT. Amino acids: CSVQRDTDTQYF.

This chain uses TRBV7-2 with TRBJ2-7; tentative D call: TRBD1 (6 bases). The germline V and J ends were trimmed by 5 bases and 1 base, with 12 bases remaining between them. The CDR3 is 14 amino acids. Germline assignment: CDR1 SGHTA and CDR2 FQGNSA. The CDR3 nucleotides read TGTGCCAGCAGCACCCGGCAGGGGTCCTACGAGCAGTACTTC. This codes for CASSTRQGSYEQYF.

This clonotype was counted only a few times. The rearrangement links TRBV5-1 to TRBJ2-1, with a tentative D call TRBD1 (5 bases). CDR3 length: 13 amino acids. The germline CDR1 and CDR2 sequences are SGHRS and YFSETQ. V was cut by 4 bases and J by 14 bases, with 19 bases left in between. CDR3 residues: CASSQIQETEEFF. The CDR3 coding sequence is TGCGCCAGCAGCCAAATACAGGAAACCGAGGAGTTCTTC.

In this sample, this clonotype turned up a few times. The V call is TRBV7-2, the J call TRBJ1-2; no firm D call. The V gene's germline CDR1 is SGHTA and CDR2 FQGNSA. The V gene lost 5 bases and the J gene lost 4 bases, with 14 bases spanning the gap. This CDR3 contains 14 residues. In DNA form, the CDR3 reads TGTGCCAGCAGCGCGTACCCCCAGGTCTATGGCTACACCTTC. Translated: CASSAYPQVYGYTF.

There are a few counts of this clonotype. This chain connects TRBV18 to TRBJ2-5; perhaps TRBD2 as D (7 bases). Trimming shortened V by 2 bases and J by 5 bases, and 12 bases separated the two germline ends. Germline-derived CDR1 and CDR2 are KGHSH and LQKENI. The CDR3 covers 14 residues. The CDR3 DNA reads as TGTGCCAGCTCACCATCACGCGGGGGCGAGACCCAGTACTTC. Encoded protein: CASSPSRGGETQYF. The full variable domain, completed using reference TRBV18 and TRBJ2-5, is NAGVMQNPRHLVRRRGQEARLRCSPMKGHSHVYWYRQLPEEGLKFMVYLQKENIIDESGMPKERFSAEFPKEGPSILRIQQVVRGDSAAYFCASSPSRGGETQYFGPGTRLLVL.

This clonotype was observed a few times. The chain uses TRBV24-1 and TRBJ2-3; TRBD2 matches 10 bases. V shed 4 bases, J shed 2 bases, and the junction held 8 bases outside the gene matches. The CDR3 is made up of 17 amino acids. Germline CDR1 KGHDR, CDR2 SFDVKD. Here the CDR3 DNA reads TGTGCCACCAGTGAAGGTAGCGGGGGGCGATACACAGATACGCAGTATTTT. Protein product: CATSEGSGGRYTDTQYF.

The sample holds many counts of this clonotype. The CDR3 coding sequence is TGCGCCAGCAGCCAAGACCCAGTGGCGGAGACCCAGTACTTC. The encoded protein is CASSQDPVAETQYF. The chain is built from TRBV4-3 and TRBJ2-5; D gene uncertain. The germline V gene encodes CDR1 LGHNA and CDR2 YSLEER. This CDR3 spans 14 amino acids. V was shortened by 0 bases and J by 5 bases, with 10 bases between the two germline ends.

This clonotype has more than one count but fewer than ten. The genes are TRBV12-3 or TRBV12-4 and TRBJ2-1; D may be TRBD1 or TRBD2 (5 bases each). Trimming shortened V by 7 bases and J by 8 bases, and 21 bases separated the two germline ends. The CDR3 length is 15 residues. CDR3 sequence: CASTGRVRGRDEQFF. CDR3 sequence (DNA): TGTGCCAGCACCGGACGGGTGAGGGGCCGGGATGAGCAGTTCTTC.

The chain uses TRBV5-6 and TRBJ2-1, with 7 bases fitting TRBD2. The CDR3 has 16 residues. Germline V CDR1 and CDR2: SGHDT, YYEEEE. V lost 1 base, J lost 4 bases, and 8 bases stayed unmatched. Here the CDR3 reads CASSLRLAALYNEQFF. Here the CDR3 DNA reads TGTGCCAGCAGCTTGAGGCTAGCGGCCCTATACAATGAGCAGTTCTTC.

This chain links TRBV6-2 or TRBV6-3 with TRBJ2-2; D is possibly TRBD1 (6 bases). CDR3 size: 15 residues. V gave up 2 bases and J gave up 7 bases, with 14 bases separating them. Germline CDR1 reads MNHEY; CDR2 reads SVGEGT. The DNA of the CDR3 is TGTGCCAGCAGTTACCTTGAAGGGGGTCACGGGGAGCTGTTTTTT. Amino acid sequence: CASSYLEGGHGELFF.

The chain employs TRBV5-1 and TRBJ1-1; no firm D call. The CDR3 sequence is 12 residues long. CDR1 and CDR2 (germline): SGHRS, YFSETQ. Trimming left V 4 bases short and J 1 base short, with 5 bases between. The CDR3 DNA sequence: TGCGCCAGCAGCGAGAGGAACACTGAAGCTTTCTTT. It specifies CASSERNTEAFF.

This clonotype was observed many times. The rearrangement joins TRBV5-1 to TRBJ2-2; TRBD2 matches 8 bases. The ends lost 2 bases at V and 0 bases at J; junction bases unmatched: 3. The germline gives CDR1 SGHRS, CDR2 YFSETQ. The length of the CDR3 is 16 residues. The CDR3 here is CASSLLAAPNTGELFF. As DNA, the CDR3 is TGCGCCAGCAGCTTACTAGCGGCCCCGAACACCGGGGAGCTGTTTTTT.

This chain joins TRBV5-1 and TRBJ2-7; no firm D call. The CDR3 extends over 14 amino acids. The V end lost 2 bases, the J end lost 2 bases, and 11 bases lay between the germline ends. CDR1 SGHRS and CDR2 YFSETQ come from the germline V gene. DNA for the CDR3: TGCGCCAGCAGCTTCGGTAGCTCCACCTACGAGCAGTACTTC. This translates into CASSFGSSTYEQYF.

The chain carries TRBV2 and TRBJ1-2, with D hard to call. Germline-derived CDR1 and CDR2 are SNHLY and FYNNEI. This CDR3 has 13 residues. V lost 7 bases and J 11 bases, leaving 20 bases between the germline ends. CDR3 nucleotides: TGTGCCAGCATAACAGACCGCAGGCAAGAGTACACCTTC. Translated: CASITDRRQEYTF. The variable domain in full, with the rest retrieved from reference TRBV2 and TRBJ1-2, is EPEVTQTPSHQVTQMGQEVILRCVPISNHLYFYWYRQILGQKVEFLVSFYNNEISEKSEIFDDQFSVERPDGSNFTLKIRSTKLEDSAMYFCASITDRRQEYTFGSGTRLTVV.

This clonotype was seen a few times. The CDR3 nucleotides read TGTGCCAGCAGCCTATCGGGCGAAGGTCAGCCCCAGCATTTT. Amino acids: CASSLSGEGQPQHF. The V and J genes are TRBV7-6 and TRBJ1-5; D remains ambiguous. Trimming took off 5 bases at V and 6 bases at J, with 14 bases between the two ends. Germline V gene sequence: CDR1 SGHVS, CDR2 FNYEAQ. The CDR3 is made up of 14 amino acids.

The CDR3 spells CASSLVETGANVLTF. For the CDR3, the DNA is TGTGCCAGCAGCTTGGTGGAGACTGGGGCCAACGTCCTGACTTTC. V usage is TRBV5-6 and J usage is TRBJ2-6; D gene ambiguous. The CDR3 length is 15 residues. The V and J ends lost 0 bases and 2 bases respectively, with 6 bases between them. The germline V gene encodes CDR1 SGHDT and CDR2 YYEEEE.